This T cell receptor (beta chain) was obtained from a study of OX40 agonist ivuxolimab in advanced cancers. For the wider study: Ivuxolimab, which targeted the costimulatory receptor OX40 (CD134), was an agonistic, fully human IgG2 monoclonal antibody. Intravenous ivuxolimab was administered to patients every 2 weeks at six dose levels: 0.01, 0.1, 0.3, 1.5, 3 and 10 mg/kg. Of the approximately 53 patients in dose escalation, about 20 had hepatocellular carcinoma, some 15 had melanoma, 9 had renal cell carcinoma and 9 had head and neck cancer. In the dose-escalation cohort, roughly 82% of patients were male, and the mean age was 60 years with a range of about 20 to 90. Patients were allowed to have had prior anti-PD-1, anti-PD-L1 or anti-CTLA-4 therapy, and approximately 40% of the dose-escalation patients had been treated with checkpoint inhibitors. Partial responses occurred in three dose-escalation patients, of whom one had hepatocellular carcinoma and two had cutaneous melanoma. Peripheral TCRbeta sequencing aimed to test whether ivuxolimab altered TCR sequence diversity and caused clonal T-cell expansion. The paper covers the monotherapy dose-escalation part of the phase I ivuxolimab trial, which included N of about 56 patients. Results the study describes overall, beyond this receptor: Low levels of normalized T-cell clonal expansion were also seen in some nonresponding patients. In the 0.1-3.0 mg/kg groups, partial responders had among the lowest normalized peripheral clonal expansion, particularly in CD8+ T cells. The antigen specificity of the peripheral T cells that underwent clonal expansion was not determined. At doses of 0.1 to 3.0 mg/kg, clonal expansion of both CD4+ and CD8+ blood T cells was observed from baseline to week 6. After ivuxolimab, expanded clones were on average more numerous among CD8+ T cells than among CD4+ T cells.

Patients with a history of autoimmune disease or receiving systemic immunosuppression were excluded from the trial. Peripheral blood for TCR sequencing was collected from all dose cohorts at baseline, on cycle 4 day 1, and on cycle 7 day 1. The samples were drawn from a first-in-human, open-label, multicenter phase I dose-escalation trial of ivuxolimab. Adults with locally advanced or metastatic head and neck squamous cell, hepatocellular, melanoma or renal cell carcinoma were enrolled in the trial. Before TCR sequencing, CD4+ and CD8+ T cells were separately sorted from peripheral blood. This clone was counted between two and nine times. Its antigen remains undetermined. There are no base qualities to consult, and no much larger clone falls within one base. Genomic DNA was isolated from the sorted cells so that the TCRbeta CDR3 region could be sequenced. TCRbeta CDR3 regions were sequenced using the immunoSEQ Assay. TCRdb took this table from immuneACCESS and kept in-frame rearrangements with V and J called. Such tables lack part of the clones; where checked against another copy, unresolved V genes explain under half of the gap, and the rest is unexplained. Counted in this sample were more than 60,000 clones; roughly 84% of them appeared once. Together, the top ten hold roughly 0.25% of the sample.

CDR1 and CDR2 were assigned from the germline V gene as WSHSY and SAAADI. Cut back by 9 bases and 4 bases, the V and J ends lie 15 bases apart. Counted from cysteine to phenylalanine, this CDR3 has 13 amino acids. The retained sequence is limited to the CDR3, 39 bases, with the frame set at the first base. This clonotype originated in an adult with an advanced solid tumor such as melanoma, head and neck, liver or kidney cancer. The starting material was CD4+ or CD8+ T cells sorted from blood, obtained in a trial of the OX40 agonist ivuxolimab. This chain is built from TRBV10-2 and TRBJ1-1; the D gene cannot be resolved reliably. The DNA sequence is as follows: TGCGCCAGTTGCAGAGCATGGGGCACTGAAGCTTTCTTT. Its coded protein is CASCRAWGTEAFF.